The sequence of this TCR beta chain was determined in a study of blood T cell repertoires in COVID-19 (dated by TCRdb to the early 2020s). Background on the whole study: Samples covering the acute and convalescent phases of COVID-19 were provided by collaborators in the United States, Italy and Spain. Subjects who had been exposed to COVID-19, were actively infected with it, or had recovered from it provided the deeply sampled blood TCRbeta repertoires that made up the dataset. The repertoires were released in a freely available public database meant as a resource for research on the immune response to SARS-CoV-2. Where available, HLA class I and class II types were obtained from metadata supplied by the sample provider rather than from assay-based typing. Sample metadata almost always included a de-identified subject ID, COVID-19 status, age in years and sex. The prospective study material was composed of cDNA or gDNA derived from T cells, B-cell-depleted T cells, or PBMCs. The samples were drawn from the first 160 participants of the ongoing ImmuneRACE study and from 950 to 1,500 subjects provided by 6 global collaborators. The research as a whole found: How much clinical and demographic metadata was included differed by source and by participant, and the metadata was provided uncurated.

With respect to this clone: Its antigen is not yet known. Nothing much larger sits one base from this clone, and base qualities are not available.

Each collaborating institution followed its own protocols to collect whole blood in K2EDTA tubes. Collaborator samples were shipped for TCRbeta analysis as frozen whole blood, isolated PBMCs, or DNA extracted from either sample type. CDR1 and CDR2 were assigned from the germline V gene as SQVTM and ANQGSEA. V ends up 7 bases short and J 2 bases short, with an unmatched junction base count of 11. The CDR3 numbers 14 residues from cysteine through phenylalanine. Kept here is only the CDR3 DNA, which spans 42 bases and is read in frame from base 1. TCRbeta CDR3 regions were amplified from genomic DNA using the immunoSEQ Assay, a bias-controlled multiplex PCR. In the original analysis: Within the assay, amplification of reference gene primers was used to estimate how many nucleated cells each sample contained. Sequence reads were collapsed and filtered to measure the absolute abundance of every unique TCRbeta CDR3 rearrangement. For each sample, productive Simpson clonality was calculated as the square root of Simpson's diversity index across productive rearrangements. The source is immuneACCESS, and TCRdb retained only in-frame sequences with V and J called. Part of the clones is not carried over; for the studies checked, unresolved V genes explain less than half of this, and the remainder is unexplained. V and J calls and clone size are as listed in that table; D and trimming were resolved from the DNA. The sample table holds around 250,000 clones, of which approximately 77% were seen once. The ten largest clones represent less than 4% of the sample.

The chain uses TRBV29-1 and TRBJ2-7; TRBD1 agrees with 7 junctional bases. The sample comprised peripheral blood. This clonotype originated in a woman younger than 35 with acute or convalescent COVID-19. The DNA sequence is TGCAGCGCCCAACTGGACAGGACCCCCTACGAGCAGTACTTC. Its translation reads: CSAQLDRTPYEQYF.